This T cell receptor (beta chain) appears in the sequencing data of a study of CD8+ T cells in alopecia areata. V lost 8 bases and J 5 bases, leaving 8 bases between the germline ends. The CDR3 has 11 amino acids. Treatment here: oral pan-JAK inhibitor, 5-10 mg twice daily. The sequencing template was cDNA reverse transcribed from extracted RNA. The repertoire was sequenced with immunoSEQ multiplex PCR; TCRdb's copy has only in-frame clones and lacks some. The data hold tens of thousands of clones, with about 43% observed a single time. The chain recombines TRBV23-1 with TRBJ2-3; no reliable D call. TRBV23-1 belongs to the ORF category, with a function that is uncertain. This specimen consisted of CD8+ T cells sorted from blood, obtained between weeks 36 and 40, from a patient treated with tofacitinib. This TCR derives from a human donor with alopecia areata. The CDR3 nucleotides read TGCGCCAGCCCGCACGGAGATACGCAGTATTTT. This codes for CASPHGDTQYF.